This TCR beta chain was documented in a study of response to subunit inactivated influenza vaccine. TCRdb itself ran the RT-PCR reads through MiXCR, one entry per CDR3 protein. This sample has 500,000 to 600,000 distinct CDR3 sequences; approximately 15% occur once, and the top ten carry 3%. This clonotype has ten or more counts. The CDR3 length is 13 residues. V lost 5 bases to trimming and J lost 1 base; unmatched junction nucleotides: 4. The germline V gene has CDR1 SQVTM and CDR2 ANQGSEA. The rearrangement joins TRBV29-1 to TRBJ2-5, with 7 bases that match TRBD1. The sequencing used CD4+ T cells sorted from PBMCs, collected roughly 24 months after vaccination. This TCR came from a man aged 50 to 69 who received an inactivated influenza vaccine. The CDR3 loop reads CSVLQGSQETQYF. DNA for the CDR3: TGCAGCGTTCTACAGGGGTCCCAAGAGACCCAGTACTTC.